This record covers a single TCR beta chain. Its antigen specificity is not known. No quality values exist for individual bases; no much larger clone is one base distant. This record belongs to a study of T cell responses to AZD1222 COVID-19 vaccine (dated by TCRdb to 2020 to 2023). Background on the whole study: A total of over 230 trial participants underwent TCR sequencing, of whom about 210 received two doses of AZD1222 and some 26 received two doses of the MenACWY control vaccine. Trial participants were enrolled by age into 18-55, 56-69 and 70-plus year subgroups, with roughly 160, 29 and 62 TCR-sequenced participants respectively. What the study reported, not specific to this receptor: The 56-69-year group was small, and its depth increase did not reach significance, likely because of low power. Reportedly, almost half of the unique spike-specific TCRs recognized epitopes lying outside the regions that are mutated in the B.1.351 and B.1.1.7 variants. Only five to seven AZD1222 recipients were SARS-CoV-2 seropositive at baseline, limiting conclusions about previously exposed vaccinees. Most participants were white British and females outnumbered males, and the authors suggested that clonal diversity may have been underestimated. The whole spike protein was spanned by vaccine-associated CD4 TCRs, and dominant responses were seen in regions 160-218 and 743-854. A significant rise in spike-specific TCR breadth and depth was observed after two AZD1222 doses relative to day 0 and relative to MenACWY recipients. Because no samples from the day 14 peak response were available, repertoires could be characterized only after the peak T cell response.

The time point label on this specimen signifies: about 28 days (+/-7) after the second vaccine dose. AZD1222 recipients given second doses at about 4 weeks or at about 12 weeks were pooled, since spike-specific TCR depth and breadth were not found to differ between the two schedules. Vaccinee samples were obtained from the UK trials COV001 and COV002, which included a single-blind randomized controlled phase 2/3 trial of AZD1222 (ChAdOx1 nCoV-19) in healthy adults. For TCRbeta chain sequencing, PBMC samples from trial participants were taken at day 0 and at day 28 after the second dose. The CDR3 regions of human TCRbeta chains were subjected to immunosequencing. The authors' pipeline ran thus. TCRs in the repertoires were compared against a reference library of SARS-CoV-2-specific TCRs that had been generated with the MIRA antigen-specificity platform. Breadth was defined as the fraction of unique TCRs that were SARS-CoV-2-associated, and depth was defined as the fraction of total T cells that were SARS-CoV-2-associated. Using the MIRA data, each spike-specific TCR was assigned both to the spike region to which the TCR was reactive and to a CD4 or CD8 class. Log10-transformed breadth and depth values were compared by one-way ANOVA with Sidak's multiple comparisons tests. Here the immuneACCESS table is served through TCRdb, limited to in-frame sequences with V and J called. Missing clones are a known gap in these copies; in checked studies unresolved V genes cover under half, and the rest lacks a known reason. V and J calls and clone size are copied from that table; D and trimming were computed from the DNA. The sample yields about 160,000 clones; roughly 90% were counted once. The ten largest clones represent 2.5% to 3.5% of the sample.

CDR1 is given as SGHRS and CDR2 as YFSETQ, both from the germline V gene. Deletion took 0 bases off V and 7 bases off J, with a span of 10 bases between the germline ends. The CDR3 runs 13 residues from the cysteine to the phenylalanine. CDR3 DNA only is kept here, 39 bases in frame from base 1. The TCR sequence derives from an adult who received the AZD1222 COVID-19 vaccine. The rearranged segments are TRBV5-1 and TRBJ1-2; the D gene is possibly TRBD1, with 6 bases matching. The sample in question was peripheral blood, obtained 28 days after the second AZD1222 dose. This receptor carries the CDR3 CASSLDRDSGYTF. The sequence in DNA is TGCGCCAGCAGCTTGGACAGGGATAGTGGCTACACCTTC. When the CDR3 is completed using the reference TRBV5-1 and TRBJ1-2 genes on either side, the full variable domain is KAGVTQTPRYLIKTRGQQVTLSCSPISGHRSVSWYQQTPGQGLQFLFEYFSETQRNKGNFPGRFSGRQFSNSRSEMNVSTLELGDSALYLCASSLDRDSGYTFGSGTRLTVV.